These T cell receptor beta chains were read from a single sample in a study of cytomegalovirus exposure and HLA in healthy donors. Sequenced by immunoSEQ multiplex PCR; TCRdb stores in-frame clones only, minus some. The sample shows about 100,000 clones, around 80% of them seen only once. The sample consisted of PBMCs. Receptor source: a man aged 30 to 45 in good health and CMV-seronegative. CDR3s leave out the opening cysteine and the closing phenylalanine or tryptophan.

cdr3_length | v_call | cdr3_aa
12 | TRBV11-3 | ASSQPQGTGELF
14 | TRBV19 | ASSGTGTGMRNEQF
12 | TRBV7-9 | ASSAGQYEETQY
11 | TRBV7-2 | ASSPGRRYEQY
9 | TRBV30 | ASAPWHGYT
13 | TRBV30 | AWSTGGTVNTEAF
16 | TRBV5-4 | ASSNRDRVSSSYNEQF
13 | TRBV4-3 | ASSRGTGDRTEAF
12 | TRBV5-1 | ASRGGSSNTEAF
13 | TRBV2 | ASSVGRTGGETQY
13 | TRBV9 | ASSPRSGGDYEQY
15 | TRBV7-2 | ASSLRQKTGRDQPQH
16 | TRBV4-2 | ASSQEGLAGSGANVLT
11 | TRBV7-8 | ASSPRQNSPLH
13 | TRBV18 | ASSPGQGVTYEQY
11 | TRBV30 | AASKRGSYEQY
12 | TRBV6-4 | ASSGLAGADTQY
12 | TRBV6-6 | ASREGLALHEQY
12 | TRBV5-6 | ASSLVKGGYGYT
10 | TRBV2 | AAGRGYNEQF
13 | TRBV5-7 | ASSLWQGSNQPQH
14 | TRBV6-5 | ASSYLGQGAGGELF
12 | TRBV5-6 | ASTPTYESIEAF
13 | TRBV30 | AWSGGTGSGNTIY
12 | TRBV5-6 | ASSGTRYTDTQY
13 | TRBV7-8 | ASSGGTRRNSPLH
13 | TRBV11-2 | ASSAGIAFQETQY
11 | TRBV5-8 | ASSWTGHQPQH
11 | TRBV6-1 | ASRETSSYEQY
14 | TRBV1 | TSSVRGGRARETQY
12 | TRBV4-3 | ASSQDWAAYEQY
13 | TRBV4-1 | ASSTRQAGTGELF
12 | TRBV5-1 | ASSLAGNTDTQY
13 | TRBV5-6 | ASSPDGQRLYEQY
14 | TRBV5-1 | ASSLRGLASTDTQY
13 | TRBV6-5 | ASSSGPDDNSPLH
12 | TRBV2 | ASTRGPSLNEQF
13 | TRBV6-4 | ASSLQGGVTDTQY
14 | TRBV5-1 | ASSGRLAGGLAEQY
11 | TRBV6-5 | ASSQTGINEQF
13 | TRBV10-3 | AISDPGQGGSEAF
12 | TRBV5-5 | ASSLFSGGSPLH
18 | TRBV28 | ASSRPSWAGDGSVHQPQH
12 | TRBV4-3 | ASSQDMARGPLH
12 | TRBV28 | ASRRPDTYYGYT
14 | TRBV30 | ASRQGHSSYNSPLH
12 | TRBV9 | ASNRESSYNEQF
12 | TRBV5-6 | ASHERRGVGIQY
13 | TRBV9 | ASSVDGRYTGELF
13 | TRBV6-1 | ASSSRTGLNTEAF
10 | TRBV5-6 | ASSLTESEAF
12 | TRBV7-9 | ASSLELQYNEQF
14 | TRBV9 | ASSPTSGRAGDTQY